This T cell receptor beta chain was profiled in a study of cytomegalovirus exposure and HLA in healthy donors (dated by TCRdb to 2015 to 2018). Looking at the study overall: An earlier analysis of more than 550 of the donors reported about 280 Gb of sequence data and around 100 million unique TCR beta sequences obtained from about 200 million T cells. Using immunosequencing, the study profiled T cell repertoires from around 670 subjects and related those repertoires to cytomegalovirus serostatus. An early release covering approximately 600 HLA-typed donors comprised about 300 gigabases of sequencing data and roughly 86 million unique TCR sequences. Typing coverage differed by locus: A, B, C, DRB1 and DQB1 were typed in about 620-630 donors, DQA1 in roughly 510, DPA1 in approximately 610, and DPB1 in 472. Among over 350 genotyped donors of the cohort, an average of about 240,000 unique TCR beta nucleotide sequences were sequenced per donor, roughly 20% of them non-productive. A later analysis re-examined previously published TCR beta repertoires from around 670 donors and added high-resolution HLA genotyping to investigate patterns of TCR occurrence. Among the roughly 400 genotyped donors, about 83% belonged to the genetic ancestry cluster associated with self-reported Caucasian donors. Every repertoire in the discovery cohort had been generated on one and the same sequencing platform. Donor age, sex, ethnicity and CMV serostatus were compiled alongside the repertoire data. The study combined high-throughput TCR immunosequencing, statistical association of individual TCRs with disease status, and machine learning to predict cytomegalovirus infection status. HLA typing covered class I and class II loci at four-digit resolution. Besides the first cohort of more than 650 subjects, a separate validation cohort made up of around 120 different subjects was used. Genome-wide SNP genotypes for about 60% of the roughly 700 donors were used in a later genetic analysis, which treated that subset as a discovery cohort. The later analysis used no new phenotypic data to find candidate immune exposures, relying instead on TCR beta sequences and their occurrence across donors. An earlier analysis of 500 to 650 of the donors applied high-throughput TCR beta sequencing to assess whether each TCR beta V gene segment acted as functional or pseudogenic. A handful of DR-DQ haplotypes were treated as single units for association and clustering because of strong linkage in the cohort. The study aimed to test whether cataloging public T cell receptors could reveal signatures of past pathogen exposure. Broader findings and caveats from the paper: A later analysis associated about 17,000 TCR beta sequences with specific HLA alleles at a false discovery rate of 0.05. The presence/absence analyses assumed that sequencing depth was roughly uniform across donors, and that assumption may not be true. Most TCR sequences were seen in very few donors, while some public TCRs were found in many individuals. Compared with the 666-donor mean, donors in an Asian-associated ancestry cluster had fewer N-insertions in productive TCRs, according to a later genetic analysis. In a later genetic analysis, a missense DCLRE1C variant was associated with V-gene and J-gene trimming of TCR beta chains, and the association was replicated in an independent cohort. A total of some 180 TCR beta chains were listed by the study as associated with cytomegalovirus. A further reported finding was that TCR beta sequences accurately predicted the HLA-A and HLA-B alleles for most subjects in the first cohort. In a later analysis, the rate of TCR association differed among HLA loci, with DRB1 alleles having the most associated TCRs and HLA-C alleles having the fewest. Most CMV-associated TCR beta chains appeared to be HLA-restricted in a later analysis, and the HLA associations seemed to be driven largely by CMV exposure. Correlated functional status among segregating V segments might be attributable to linkage disequilibrium, but an unknown experimental factor could not be ruled out. Because HLA typing was unavailable for some donors at each locus, only the typed subset was used in association tests. The classifier was reported to diagnose cytomegalovirus status with high specificity and sensitivity in both the original and validation cohorts. In a later analysis, HLA-associated TCR beta chains showed more clonal expansion and lower generation probabilities than non-associated chains that were equally common. Strong co-occurrence of HLA alleles, especially DR and DQ, made assigning TCR associations to individual alleles difficult. CMV serostatus was the only immune exposure information available for the cohort. Several of the top co-occurrence clusters appeared to be linked to parvovirus B19, influenza, CMV and Epstein-Barr virus, according to a later analysis. An earlier analysis of 587 of the donors showed that most TCR beta V segments appeared in productive rearrangements either about 87% or about 30% of the time, which broadly matched IMGT annotations. Some IMGT-functional V segments, including TRBV6-2 and TRBV6-3, could not be distinguished by the 87-base-pair reads and were therefore excluded. A group of highly shared sequence variants was considered likely to be a technical artifact of the sequencing pipeline. Only TCR beta chains were sequenced in this cohort, and the absence of alpha or paired-chain data limited detectable features. Because counts were too low, roughly 18 rarely observed V segments, including chromosome 9 orphons, were left out of the earlier analysis of approximately 500 of the donors. The authors suggested that the approach could potentially be generalized to other disease states and immunological phenotypes. In vitro tests confirmed that a few of the cytomegalovirus-associated TCR beta chains recognize cytomegalovirus antigens.

The library came from the immunoSEQ multiplex PCR assay. The multiplex PCR relied on a mix of 60 forward primers for TCR Vbeta segments and 13 reverse primers for TCR Jbeta segments. The CDR3 region of rearranged TCR beta genes was amplified from genomic DNA with a multiplex PCR assay. The Illumina HiSeq System was used to sequence the amplified TCR beta libraries as 87-base-pair reads. As for how the authors treated the data: Across the roughly 600 repertoires, a later analysis counted 60 million to 90 million unique TCR beta chains, around 11 million of which were shared by at least two donors. A nearest-neighbor algorithm error-corrected the raw reads and collapsed the reads into unique sequences, merging closely related sequences to remove PCR and sequencing errors. To assign V, D and J gene segments, CDR3 sequences were aligned to IMGT reference sequences. Each retained sequence needed at least a six-nucleotide match to both a V gene segment and a J gene segment. A rearrangement was called productive if the CDR3 had no stop codons and remained in frame with V and J, and every other rearrangement was called non-productive. CDR3 was defined by IMGT convention, running from the second conserved V-encoded cysteine to the conserved J-encoded phenylalanine. The earlier analysis of 550 to 650 of the donors excluded any sequence lacking an unambiguous match to a single V gene segment. An earlier analysis of almost 600 of the donors classified V segments as functional when productive rearrangements were above 56.7% and as segregating when the standard deviation between donors was above 5%. A statistical classification framework was built to diagnose cytomegalovirus status from the catalog of TCR beta chain sequences. V and J gene assignment, in a later analysis, came from comparing TCR nucleotide sequences with IMGT/GENE-DB human TR gene sequences. A later analysis assigned CDR3 sequences and most-parsimonious VDJ recombination scenarios with the TCRdist pipeline. In a later analysis, each TCR beta chain was defined by its CDR3 amino acid sequence together with its V-gene family, and reads without a unique V-gene family were excluded. In a later analysis, a few hundred highly shared, low-generation-probability nucleotide sequences were removed to address suspected cross-contamination and a sequencing artifact. A later analysis calculated a clonal expansion index for each public chain from normalized within-repertoire ranks of inferred template counts. In a later analysis, generation probabilities were computed using a VDJ recombination model fitted to out-of-frame rearrangements, and the results were checked against IGoR. Hypergeometric tests were used in a later analysis to score TCR-TCR, TCR-HLA and TCR-CMV co-occurrence, with a repertoire-size bias correction applied to the TCR pairs. A later analysis estimated false discovery rates by permuting HLA or CMV assignments 20 times. In a later analysis, co-occurring TCRs were grouped with DBSCAN, and TCRdist sequence similarity was added when clustering was performed within HLA-allele-positive subsets. Repertoires with fewer than 30,000 or more than 120,000 public chains, plus five repertoires with anomalous nucleotide sharing, were excluded from co-occurrence clustering. What TCRdb holds here is the immuneACCESS table cut down to in-frame rearrangements. Part of the clones is not present; checked against another copy, under half of the missing clones reflect an unresolved V gene, and the others are unexplained. That table is the source of V, J and clone size, and D and trimming were worked out from the DNA. For this sample the table gives tens of thousands of clones, of which roughly 89% were detected only once. Roughly an eighth of the sample goes to the ten largest clones.

Trimming removed 7 bases from V and 0 bases from J; the gene matches leave 4 bases unexplained. There are 14 amino acids in the CDR3, from cysteine to phenylalanine inclusive. Of all the DNA, just the CDR3 is kept, 42 bases in frame from base 1. CDR1 is given as SGHTA and CDR2 as FQGNSA, both from the germline V gene. Comment on this clone: Its antigen remains unidentified. There are no base qualities to consult, and no much larger clone falls within one base.

The cohort comprised some 700 healthy bone marrow donors. All cohort members were sampled while nominally healthy, although unrecorded immune exposures were likely present. The donor tested CMV seropositive and was one of the 289 seropositive cohort members. Every donor gave a peripheral blood sample, and the peripheral blood mononuclear cells from that sample were used for TCR beta sequencing. Genomic DNA extraction from the blood cell samples was performed with the Qiagen DNeasy Blood Extraction Kit. The receptor chain draws on TRBV7-2 and TRBJ2-7, and 9 bases in between align with TRBD2. The sequencing sample was made of PBMCs. This receptor was identified in a woman in her thirties or forties in good health and CMV-seropositive. The nucleotides are TGTGCCAGCAAAAGTAGCGGGAGCTCCTACGAGCAGTACTTC. It codes for CASKSSGSSYEQYF. Beyond the CDR3, the reference TRBV7-2 and TRBJ2-7 genes provide the residues; the full variable domain reads: GAGVSQSPSNKVTEKGKDVELRCDPISGHTALYWYRQSLGQGLEFLIYFQGNSAPDKSGLPSDRFSAERTGGSVSTLTIQRTQQEDSAVYLCASKSSGSSYEQYFGPGTRLTVT.